Listed here is a single T cell receptor beta chain. The data are from a study of graft-versus-host responses after intestinal transplantation. Profiling relied on immunoSEQ multiplex PCR, and the TCRdb table lists in-frame clones only, not all of them. This table holds around 12,000 clones, 93% found once. Germline V gene lookup returns CDR1 SGHTA and CDR2 FQGNSA. This CDR3 has 14 amino acids. Trimming removed 4 bases at V and 1 base at J, with 10 bases between. V gene TRBV7-2 combines with J gene TRBJ1-1; D call uncertain. This sample comprised PBMCs, obtained approximately 35 months after intestinal transplantation. The receptor was derived from a human patient who received an intestinal transplant, so some T cells may come from the graft donor. Here the CDR3 reads CASSSRGRNTEAFF. DNA of the CDR3: TGTGCCAGCAGCTCCCGAGGGAGGAACACTGAAGCTTTCTTT.